This T cell receptor (beta chain) stems from a study of regulatory T cells in long-lasting Graves disease. The sample's time point: newly diagnosed GD, antithyroid drugs for less than 3 months. PBMCs provided the RNA from which the TCR library was made. The patients included were those that came from an endocrinology department in Xi'an, China. CDR3 length: 15 residues. From germline, CDR1 is MGHRA and CDR2 YSYEKL. The ends lost 3 bases at V and 4 bases at J; junction bases unmatched: 6. This clonotype has more than one count but fewer than ten. Construction of the TCR beta libraries employed iRepertoire HTBI primers in conjunction with Arm-PCR of CDR3 regions. TCRdb re-analysed the multiplex PCR reads in MiXCR, keeping a single row per CDR3 protein. The sample yields some 600,000 distinct CDR3 sequences, roughly 16% seen once. The same data also contributed to another study, on T cells in Graves' hyperthyroidism and ophthalmopathy.

Here the sequenced sample was peripheral blood mononuclear cells (PBMCs), taken at new diagnosis, from a patient treated with antithyroid drugs. The chain joins TRBV4-1 to TRBJ2-5; 9 bases are a match to TRBD1. This receptor was obtained from a man between 18 and 29 years old with Graves disease. The CDR3 is CASSHPGTGSETQYF. Here the CDR3 DNA reads TGCGCCAGCAGCCATCCCGGGACAGGGTCAGAGACCCAGTACTTC.